A single sample gave rise to the 26 T cell receptor beta chains below, sequenced in a study of OX40 agonist ivuxolimab in advanced cancers. Only in-frame clones appear in the TCRdb table, and some are missing; sequencing was by immunoSEQ multiplex PCR. The data show 25,000 to 30,000 clones, 86% seen once. Here the sequenced sample was CD4+ or CD8+ T cells sorted from blood, taken in a trial of the OX40 agonist ivuxolimab. The receptors come from an adult with an advanced solid tumor such as melanoma, head and neck, liver or kidney cancer.

This rearrangement joins TRBV30 to TRBJ2-5; D might be TRBD2 (6 bases). Germline V gives CDR1 GTSNPN, CDR2 SVGIG (reference sequence). The V gene lost 2 bases and the J gene lost 5 bases, with 12 bases spanning the gap. The CDR3 contains 13 residues. CDR3 region: CAWSPGGVETQYF. CDR3 in DNA: TGTGCCTGGAGTCCTGGCGGGGTTGAGACCCAGTACTTC.

The chain employs TRBV27 and TRBJ1-2; no reliable D call. The V end was cut by 8 bases, the J end by 7 bases, with 17 bases between. Germline V gives CDR1 MNHEY, CDR2 SMNVEV (reference sequence). The length of the CDR3 is 13 residues. The CDR3: CASGTSPSVGYTF. The CDR3 coding sequence is TGTGCCAGCGGAACCAGTCCCTCGGTTGGCTACACCTTC.

This clone appeared a few times. This chain links TRBV2 with TRBJ2-3; D may be TRBD1 (6 bases). The CDR3 loop spans 13 amino acids. The germline V gene has CDR1 SNHLY and CDR2 FYNNEI. Trimming took 9 bases from V and 3 from J, leaving 13 bases between them. The chain's CDR3 is CARQGVGTDTQYF. The CDR3 nucleotides read TGTGCCAGACAGGGTGTGGGGACAGATACGCAGTATTTT.

The V gene is TRBV4-1, the J gene TRBJ1-5; D is unclear. V was shortened by 2 bases and J by 3 bases, with 11 bases between the two germline ends. The CDR3 spans 15 residues. Germline V gives CDR1 MGHRA, CDR2 YSYEKL. CDR3 coding DNA: TGCGCCAGCAGCCAACGGGGTCTGCCCAATCAGCCCCAGCATTTT. This codes for CASSQRGLPNQPQHF.

The chain employs TRBV7-2 and TRBJ2-3; TRBD1 is a possible D gene (6 bases). This CDR3 is 15 amino acids long. Trimming took off 7 bases at V and 0 bases at J, with 14 bases between the two ends. Germline V gene sequence: CDR1 SGHTA, CDR2 FQGNSA. The DNA of the CDR3 is TGTGCCAGCACCACCGGGACACGAAGCACAGATACGCAGTATTTT. Amino acid sequence: CASTTGTRSTDTQYF.

The V call is TRBV28, the J call TRBJ2-2, with a tentative D call TRBD1 (6 bases). Germline V lookup: CDR1 MDHEN, CDR2 SYDVKM. The CDR3 covers 15 residues. V was pared by 3 bases and J by 3 bases, with 11 bases between. CDR3 nucleotides: TGTGCCAGCAGTTTTACAGGGAGTTACACCGGGGAGCTGTTTTTT. It codes for CASSFTGSYTGELFF.

In its sample, this clone was seen once. The chain has TRBV27 and TRBJ2-1; TRBD1 might be the D (5 bases). The ends were cut back, 3 bases at V and 11 bases at J, with 17 bases in the middle. This CDR3 has 14 residues. Germline V gene data show CDR1 as MNHEY and CDR2 as SMNVEV (reference sequence). For the CDR3, the DNA is TGTGCCAGCAGTTTCTCAGGGTTGAACAGGCAGCAGTTCTTC. Its translation: CASSFSGLNRQQFF.

The V gene is TRBV29-1, the J gene TRBJ2-7; 11 bases match TRBD1. The germline gives CDR1 SQVTM, CDR2 ANQGSEA. The junction had 13 bases not matched to a gene; V was cut back by 4 bases and J by 2 bases. This CDR3 is built from 17 residues. CDR3 protein: CSVVVWTGGRVAYEQYF. In DNA form, the CDR3 reads TGCAGCGTTGTCGTCTGGACAGGGGGCAGGGTAGCCTACGAGCAGTACTTC.

The chain is built from TRBV5-6 and TRBJ2-1; TRBD2 might be the D (6 bases). The CDR3 has 15 residues. CDR1 is SGHDT and CDR2 is YYEEEE in the germline V gene. V lost 0 bases and J lost 5, with 12 bases in between. Here the CDR3 reads CASSLDWTTHNEQFF. The CDR3 bases are TGTGCCAGCAGCTTGGACTGGACTACACACAATGAGCAGTTCTTC.

The rearrangement joins TRBV4-1 to TRBJ2-5, with no clear D. The CDR3 spans 15 residues. Trimming pared 1 base from V and 4 bases from J, leaving 13 bases between. CDR1 and CDR2 from the germline V gene are MGHRA and YSYEKL. CDR3 amino acids: CASSQGSREGETQYF. CDR3 in DNA: TGCGCCAGCAGCCAAGGAAGTAGGGAAGGAGAGACCCAGTACTTC.

This clone was counted between two and nine times. The chain employs TRBV30 and TRBJ1-1; D gene unclear. The CDR3 is 13 amino acids. In germline, CDR1 is GTSNPN, CDR2 SVGIG (reference sequence). V lost 5 bases and J lost 1, with 11 bases in between. CDR3 DNA: TGTGCCTGGGAGACTCCACGGAACACTGAAGCTTTCTTT. Protein product: CAWETPRNTEAFF.

CDR3 region: CASSYSDSNTEAFF. In DNA form, the CDR3 reads TGTGCCAGCAGTTATAGCGACAGTAACACTGAAGCTTTCTTT. The J gene is TRBJ1-1, the V gene TRBV28; weak D call: TRBD1 (5 bases). V dropped 4 bases and J dropped 2 bases, with 11 bases sitting between them. The length of the CDR3 is 14 residues. Germline V CDR1 and CDR2: MDHEN, SYDVKM. Drawing the rest from reference TRBV28 and TRBJ1-1, the complete variable domain is DVKVTQSSRYLVKRTGEKVFLECVQDMDHENMFWYRQDPGLGLRLIYFSYDVKMKEKGDIPEGYSVSREKKERFSLILESASTNQTSMYLCASSYSDSNTEAFFGQGTRLTVV.

The chain employs TRBV7-9 and TRBJ2-5; TRBD1 matches at 9 bases. The assigned J gene may be wrong: the sequence end matches TRBJ2-7 better. This CDR3 region has 13 residues. CDR1 and CDR2 (germline): SEHNR, FQNEAQ (reference sequence). CDR3 DNA sequence: TGTGCCAGCGGGGGACAGGGTGGTTACGAGCAGTACTTC. Translation gives CASGGQGGYEQYF.

The J gene is TRBJ2-1, the V gene TRBV21-1. TRBV21-1 corresponds to a pseudogene. The CDR3 length is 15 residues. The CDR3 sequence is CASSIGQRHPNEQFF. CDR3 DNA sequence: TGTGCCAGCAGCATAGGGCAAAGACATCCCAATGAGCAGTTCTTC.

The rearrangement links TRBV28 to TRBJ1-5; the D is unclear. Germline values: CDR1 MDHEN, CDR2 SYDVKM. The germline V and J ends were trimmed by 3 bases and 2 bases, with 8 bases remaining between them. The CDR3 has 14 residues. The chain's CDR3 is CASSFSEGNQPQHF. The CDR3 DNA reads as TGTGCCAGCAGTTTCAGTGAGGGCAATCAGCCCCAGCATTTT.

This sequence joins TRBV6-1 and TRBJ2-5, with D unresolved. Trimming removed 2 bases at V and 5 bases at J, with 12 bases between. This CDR3 has 14 amino acids. Looked up from germline, CDR1 is MNHNS and CDR2 is SASEGT. The CDR3 region has the DNA TGTGCCAGCAGTGAATTCGCGCTAGGGGAGACCCAGTACTTC. Translated, it gives CASSEFALGETQYF.

CDR3 DNA: TGTGCCAGCAGTCCAAAAGGACTTGAGCAGTTCTTC. This encodes CASSPKGLEQFF. The gene calls are TRBV6-6 and TRBJ2-1; possibly TRBD2 for D (5 bases). Trimming shortened V by 5 bases and J by 9 bases, and 11 bases separated the two germline ends. Germline V gene data show CDR1 as MNHNY and CDR2 as SVGAGI (reference sequence). CDR3 length: 12 amino acids.

This sequence joins TRBV13 and TRBJ2-7; D is unresolved. Per the germline V gene, CDR1 is PRHDT and CDR2 is FYEKMQ (reference sequence). This CDR3 has 14 amino acids. The V end was cut by 1 base, the J end by 0 bases, with 7 bases between. The CDR3, as DNA: TGTGCCAGCAGCTTAGCAGCCTCCTCCTACGAGCAGTACTTC. Translating gives CASSLAASSYEQYF. Full variable domain (missing parts from reference TRBV13 and TRBJ2-7): AAGVIQSPRHLIKEKRETATLKCYPIPRHDTVYWYQQGPGQDPQFLISFYEKMQSDKGSIPDRFSAQQFSDYHSELNMSSLELGDSALYFCASSLAASSYEQYFGPGTRLTVT.

CDR3 region: CARTAEQFF. The CDR3 DNA reads as TGTGCCCGGACGGCCGAGCAGTTCTTC. V is TRBV6-5 and J is TRBJ2-1; D is unresolved. The CDR3 extends over 9 amino acids. Germline V gives CDR1 MNHEY, CDR2 SVGAGI. V lost 11 bases to trimming and J lost 10 bases, with 9 bases between them.

The chain recombines TRBV4-1 with TRBJ2-1; D perhaps matches TRBD2 (6 bases). V dropped 5 bases and J dropped 14 bases, with 16 bases sitting between them. The CDR3 contains 12 residues. The germline V gene encodes CDR1 MGHRA and CDR2 YSYEKL. Written as DNA, the CDR3 is TGCGCCAGCAGCTGGGGGGTAGGTAAGGAGTTCTTC. It translates to CASSWGVGKEFF.

In this sample, this clone turned up once. The chain carries TRBV5-6 and TRBJ2-7; TRBD2 matches 10 bases. There are 16 residues in the CDR3. Per the germline V gene, CDR1 is SGHDT and CDR2 is YYEEEE. V gave up 4 bases and J gave up 2 bases; unmatched junction bases: 9. For the CDR3, the DNA is TGTGCCAGCAGCACAACAGGACTAGCGGCTACCTACGAGCAGTACTTC. Translation: CASSTTGLAATYEQYF.

The V and J genes are TRBV7-8 and TRBJ1-5; D call uncertain. Germline CDR1 SGHVS, CDR2 FQNEAQ. This CDR3 has 14 residues. Trimming cost V 8 bases and J 4 bases, with 15 bases left between them. The CDR3 coding sequence is TGTGCCAGCGACCCCGGACGTTTGAATCAGCCCCAGCATTTT. Amino acids: CASDPGRLNQPQHF.

The gene calls are TRBV4-3 and TRBJ2-3; no reliable D call. Per the germline V gene, CDR1 is LGHNA and CDR2 is YSLEER. This CDR3 comprises 16 residues. Trimming pared 0 bases from V and 7 bases from J, leaving 17 bases between. CDR3 coding DNA: TGCGCCAGCAGCCAAGATCGTTCCCTTCTTACCTATACGCAGTATTTT. It encodes CASSQDRSLLTYTQYF.

The chain combines TRBV4-1 with TRBJ2-7; 7 bases fit TRBD1. The V and J ends lost 3 bases and 6 bases, in that order; junction bases with no gene match: 5. Per the germline V gene, CDR1 is MGHRA and CDR2 is YSYEKL. This CDR3 comprises 13 residues. CDR3 loop: CASSHSGGVEQYF. DNA for the CDR3: TGCGCCAGCAGCCATTCAGGGGGAGTCGAGCAGTACTTC.

The chain uses TRBV13 and TRBJ2-5; D unclear. Looked up from germline, CDR1 is PRHDT and CDR2 is FYEKMQ (reference sequence). V lost 0 bases and J lost 5, with 7 bases in between. The CDR3 consists of 13 residues. The CDR3 DNA reads TGTGCCAGCAGCTTAGGTTTTCGGGAGACCCAGTACTTC. It translates to CASSLGFRETQYF.

This clone was counted a single time. The rearrangement joins TRBV4-2 to TRBJ2-1, with 9 bases fitting TRBD2. From germline, CDR1 is LGHNA and CDR2 YNFKEQ. The CDR3 has 16 amino acids. V was clipped by 0 bases and J by 6 bases; unmatched bases: 6. The DNA for the CDR3 is TGTGCCAGCAGCCAAGAATCCCGCGGGAGGGGCAATGAGCAGTTCTTC. Protein: CASSQESRGRGNEQFF.